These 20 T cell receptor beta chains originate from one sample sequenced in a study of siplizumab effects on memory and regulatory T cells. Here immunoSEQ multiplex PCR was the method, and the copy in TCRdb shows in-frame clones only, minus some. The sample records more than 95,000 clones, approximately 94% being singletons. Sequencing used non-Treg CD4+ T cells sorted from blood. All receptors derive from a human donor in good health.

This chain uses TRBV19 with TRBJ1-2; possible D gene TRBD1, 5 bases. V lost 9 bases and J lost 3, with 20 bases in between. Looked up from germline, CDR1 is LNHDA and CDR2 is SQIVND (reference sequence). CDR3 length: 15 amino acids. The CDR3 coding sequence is TGTGCCAGCTCAAAGGGACCGCTAAACGACTATGGCTACACCTTC. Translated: CASSKGPLNDYGYTF.

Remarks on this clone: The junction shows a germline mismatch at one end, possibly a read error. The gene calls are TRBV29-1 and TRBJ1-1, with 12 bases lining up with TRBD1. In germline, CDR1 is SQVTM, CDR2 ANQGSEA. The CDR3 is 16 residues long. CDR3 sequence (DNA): TGCAGCGTCGAAGGGGGACAGGGGGCCCGGGGCACTGAAGCTTTCTTT. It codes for CSVEGGQGARGTEAFF.

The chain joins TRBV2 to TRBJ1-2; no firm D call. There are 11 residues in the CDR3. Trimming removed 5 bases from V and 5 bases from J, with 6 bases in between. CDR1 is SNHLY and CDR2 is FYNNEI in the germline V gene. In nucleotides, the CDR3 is TGTGCCAGCAGTACCGAATATGGCTACACCTTC. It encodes CASSTEYGYTF. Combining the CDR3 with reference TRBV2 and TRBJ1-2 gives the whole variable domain EPEVTQTPSHQVTQMGQEVILRCVPISNHLYFYWYRQILGQKVEFLVSFYNNEISEKSEIFDDQFSVERPDGSNFTLKIRSTKLEDSAMYFCASSTEYGYTFGSGTRLTVV.

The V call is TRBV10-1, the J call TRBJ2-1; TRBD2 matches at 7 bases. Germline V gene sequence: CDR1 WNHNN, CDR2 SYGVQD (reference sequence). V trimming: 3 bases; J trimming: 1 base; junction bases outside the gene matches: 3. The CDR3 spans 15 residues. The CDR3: CASSEEGGSYNEQFF. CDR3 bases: TGCGCCAGCAGTGAAGAGGGAGGGTCCTACAATGAGCAGTTCTTC.

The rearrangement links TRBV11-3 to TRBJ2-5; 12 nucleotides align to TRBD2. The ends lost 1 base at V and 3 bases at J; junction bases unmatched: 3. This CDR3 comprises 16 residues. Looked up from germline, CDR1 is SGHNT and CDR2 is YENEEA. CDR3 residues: CASSLGTSGDKETQYF. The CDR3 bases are TGTGCCAGCAGCTTAGGGACTAGCGGGGACAAAGAGACCCAGTACTTC.

The CDR3 protein is CASSMGQFSNQPQHF. The CDR3 bases are TGTGCCAGTAGTATGGGACAGTTTAGCAATCAGCCCCAGCATTTT. The J gene is TRBJ1-5, the V gene TRBV19; 7 nucleotides line up with TRBD1. The CDR3 extends over 15 amino acids. In germline, CDR1 is LNHDA, CDR2 SQIVND (reference sequence). The ends lost 3 bases at V and 0 bases at J; junction bases unmatched: 2.

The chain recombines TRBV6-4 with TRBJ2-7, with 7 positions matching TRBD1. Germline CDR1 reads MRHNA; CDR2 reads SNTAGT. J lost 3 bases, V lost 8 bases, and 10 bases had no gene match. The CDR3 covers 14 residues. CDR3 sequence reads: CASWIGTVDYEQYF. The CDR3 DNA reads TGTGCCAGCTGGATCGGGACAGTAGACTACGAGCAGTACTTC.

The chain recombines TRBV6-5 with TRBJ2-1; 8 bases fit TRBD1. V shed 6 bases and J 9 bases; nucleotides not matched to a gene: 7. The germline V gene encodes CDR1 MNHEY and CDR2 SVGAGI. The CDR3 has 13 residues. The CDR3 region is CASRPTGGGEQFF. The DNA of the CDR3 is TGTGCCAGCAGACCCACAGGGGGTGGTGAGCAGTTCTTC.

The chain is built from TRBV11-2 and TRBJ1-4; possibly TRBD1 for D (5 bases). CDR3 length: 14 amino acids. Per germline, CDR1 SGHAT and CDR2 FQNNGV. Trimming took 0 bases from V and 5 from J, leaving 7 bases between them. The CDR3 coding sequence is TGTGCCAGCAGCTTAGAGGACACGAATGAAAAACTGTTTTTT. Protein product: CASSLEDTNEKLFF.

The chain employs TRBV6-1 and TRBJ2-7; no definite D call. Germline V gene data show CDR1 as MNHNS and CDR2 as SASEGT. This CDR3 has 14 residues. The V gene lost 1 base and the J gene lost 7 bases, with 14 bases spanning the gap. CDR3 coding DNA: TGTGCCAGCAGTGAAGGGTCACCTTGGGGTGAGCAGTACTTC. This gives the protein CASSEGSPWGEQYF.

CDR3 nucleotide sequence: TGTGCCAGCAGCCCCGGAACAGGGAGGTGGGGCTACACCTTC. This sequence encodes CASSPGTGRWGYTF. The rearrangement links TRBV6-5 to TRBJ1-2; TRBD1 is a possible D gene (6 bases). Trimming stripped 6 bases from V and 8 bases from J, with 19 bases between. CDR1 MNHEY and CDR2 SVGAGI come from the germline V gene. This CDR3 contains 14 residues.

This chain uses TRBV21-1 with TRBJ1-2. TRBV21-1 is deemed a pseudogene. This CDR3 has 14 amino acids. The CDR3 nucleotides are TGTGCCAGCAGCAACTTGACGGACTTCTATGGCTACACCTTC. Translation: CASSNLTDFYGYTF.

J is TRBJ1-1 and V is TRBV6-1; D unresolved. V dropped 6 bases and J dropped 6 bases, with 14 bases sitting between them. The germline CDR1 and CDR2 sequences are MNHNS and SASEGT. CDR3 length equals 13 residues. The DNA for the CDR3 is TGTGCCAGCAGGAGAGGCACGGTACCTGAAGCTTTCTTT. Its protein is CASRRGTVPEAFF.

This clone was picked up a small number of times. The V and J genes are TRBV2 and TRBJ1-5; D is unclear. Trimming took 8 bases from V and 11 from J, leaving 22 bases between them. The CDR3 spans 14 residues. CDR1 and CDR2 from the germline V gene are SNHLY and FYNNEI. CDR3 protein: CASALRVGKEAQHF. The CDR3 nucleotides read TGTGCCAGCGCACTAAGGGTAGGGAAAGAGGCCCAGCATTTT.

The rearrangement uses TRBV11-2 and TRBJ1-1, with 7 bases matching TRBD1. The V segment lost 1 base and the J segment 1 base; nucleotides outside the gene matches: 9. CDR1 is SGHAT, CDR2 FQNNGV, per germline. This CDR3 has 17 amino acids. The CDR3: CASSLAYYRGGNTEAFF. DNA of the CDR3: TGTGCCAGCAGCTTAGCATACTACAGGGGAGGGAACACTGAAGCTTTCTTT.

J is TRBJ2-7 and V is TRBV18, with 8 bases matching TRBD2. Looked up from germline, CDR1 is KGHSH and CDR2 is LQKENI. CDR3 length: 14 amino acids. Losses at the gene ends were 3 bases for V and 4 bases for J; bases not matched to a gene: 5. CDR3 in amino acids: CASSPREGLYEQYF. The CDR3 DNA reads TGTGCCAGCTCACCCCGGGAGGGTCTTTACGAGCAGTACTTC.

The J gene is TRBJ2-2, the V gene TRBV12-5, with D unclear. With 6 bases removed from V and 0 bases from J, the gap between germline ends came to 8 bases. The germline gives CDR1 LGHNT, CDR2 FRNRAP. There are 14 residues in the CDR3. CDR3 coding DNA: TGTGCTAGTGGCCTCACACCGAACACCGGGGAGCTGTTTTTT. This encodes CASGLTPNTGELFF.

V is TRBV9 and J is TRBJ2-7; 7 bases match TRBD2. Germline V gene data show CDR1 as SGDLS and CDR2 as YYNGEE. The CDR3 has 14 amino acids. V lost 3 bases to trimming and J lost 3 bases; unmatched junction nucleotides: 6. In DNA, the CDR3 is TGTGCCAGCAGCGAGGCTAGCGGACTCTACGAGCAGTACTTC. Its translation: CASSEASGLYEQYF.

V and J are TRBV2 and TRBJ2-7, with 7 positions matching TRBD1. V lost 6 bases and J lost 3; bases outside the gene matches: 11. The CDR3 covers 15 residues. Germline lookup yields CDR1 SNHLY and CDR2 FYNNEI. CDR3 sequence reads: CASREWDSGYYEQYF. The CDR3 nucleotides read TGTGCCAGCAGGGAGTGGGACAGCGGATACTACGAGCAGTACTTC. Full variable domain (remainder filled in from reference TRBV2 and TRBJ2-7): EPEVTQTPSHQVTQMGQEVILRCVPISNHLYFYWYRQILGQKVEFLVSFYNNEISEKSEIFDDQFSVERPDGSNFTLKIRSTKLEDSAMYFCASREWDSGYYEQYFGPGTRLTVT.

The chain's CDR3 is CASSATPRGYTF. CDR3 nucleotides: TGTGCCAGCAGTGCTACCCCGAGGGGCTACACCTTC. This chain uses TRBV25-1 with TRBJ1-2; no definite D call. The CDR3 is made up of 12 amino acids. The germline V gene encodes CDR1 MGHDK and CDR2 SYGVNS. Trimming took 4 bases from V and 8 from J, leaving 11 bases between them.